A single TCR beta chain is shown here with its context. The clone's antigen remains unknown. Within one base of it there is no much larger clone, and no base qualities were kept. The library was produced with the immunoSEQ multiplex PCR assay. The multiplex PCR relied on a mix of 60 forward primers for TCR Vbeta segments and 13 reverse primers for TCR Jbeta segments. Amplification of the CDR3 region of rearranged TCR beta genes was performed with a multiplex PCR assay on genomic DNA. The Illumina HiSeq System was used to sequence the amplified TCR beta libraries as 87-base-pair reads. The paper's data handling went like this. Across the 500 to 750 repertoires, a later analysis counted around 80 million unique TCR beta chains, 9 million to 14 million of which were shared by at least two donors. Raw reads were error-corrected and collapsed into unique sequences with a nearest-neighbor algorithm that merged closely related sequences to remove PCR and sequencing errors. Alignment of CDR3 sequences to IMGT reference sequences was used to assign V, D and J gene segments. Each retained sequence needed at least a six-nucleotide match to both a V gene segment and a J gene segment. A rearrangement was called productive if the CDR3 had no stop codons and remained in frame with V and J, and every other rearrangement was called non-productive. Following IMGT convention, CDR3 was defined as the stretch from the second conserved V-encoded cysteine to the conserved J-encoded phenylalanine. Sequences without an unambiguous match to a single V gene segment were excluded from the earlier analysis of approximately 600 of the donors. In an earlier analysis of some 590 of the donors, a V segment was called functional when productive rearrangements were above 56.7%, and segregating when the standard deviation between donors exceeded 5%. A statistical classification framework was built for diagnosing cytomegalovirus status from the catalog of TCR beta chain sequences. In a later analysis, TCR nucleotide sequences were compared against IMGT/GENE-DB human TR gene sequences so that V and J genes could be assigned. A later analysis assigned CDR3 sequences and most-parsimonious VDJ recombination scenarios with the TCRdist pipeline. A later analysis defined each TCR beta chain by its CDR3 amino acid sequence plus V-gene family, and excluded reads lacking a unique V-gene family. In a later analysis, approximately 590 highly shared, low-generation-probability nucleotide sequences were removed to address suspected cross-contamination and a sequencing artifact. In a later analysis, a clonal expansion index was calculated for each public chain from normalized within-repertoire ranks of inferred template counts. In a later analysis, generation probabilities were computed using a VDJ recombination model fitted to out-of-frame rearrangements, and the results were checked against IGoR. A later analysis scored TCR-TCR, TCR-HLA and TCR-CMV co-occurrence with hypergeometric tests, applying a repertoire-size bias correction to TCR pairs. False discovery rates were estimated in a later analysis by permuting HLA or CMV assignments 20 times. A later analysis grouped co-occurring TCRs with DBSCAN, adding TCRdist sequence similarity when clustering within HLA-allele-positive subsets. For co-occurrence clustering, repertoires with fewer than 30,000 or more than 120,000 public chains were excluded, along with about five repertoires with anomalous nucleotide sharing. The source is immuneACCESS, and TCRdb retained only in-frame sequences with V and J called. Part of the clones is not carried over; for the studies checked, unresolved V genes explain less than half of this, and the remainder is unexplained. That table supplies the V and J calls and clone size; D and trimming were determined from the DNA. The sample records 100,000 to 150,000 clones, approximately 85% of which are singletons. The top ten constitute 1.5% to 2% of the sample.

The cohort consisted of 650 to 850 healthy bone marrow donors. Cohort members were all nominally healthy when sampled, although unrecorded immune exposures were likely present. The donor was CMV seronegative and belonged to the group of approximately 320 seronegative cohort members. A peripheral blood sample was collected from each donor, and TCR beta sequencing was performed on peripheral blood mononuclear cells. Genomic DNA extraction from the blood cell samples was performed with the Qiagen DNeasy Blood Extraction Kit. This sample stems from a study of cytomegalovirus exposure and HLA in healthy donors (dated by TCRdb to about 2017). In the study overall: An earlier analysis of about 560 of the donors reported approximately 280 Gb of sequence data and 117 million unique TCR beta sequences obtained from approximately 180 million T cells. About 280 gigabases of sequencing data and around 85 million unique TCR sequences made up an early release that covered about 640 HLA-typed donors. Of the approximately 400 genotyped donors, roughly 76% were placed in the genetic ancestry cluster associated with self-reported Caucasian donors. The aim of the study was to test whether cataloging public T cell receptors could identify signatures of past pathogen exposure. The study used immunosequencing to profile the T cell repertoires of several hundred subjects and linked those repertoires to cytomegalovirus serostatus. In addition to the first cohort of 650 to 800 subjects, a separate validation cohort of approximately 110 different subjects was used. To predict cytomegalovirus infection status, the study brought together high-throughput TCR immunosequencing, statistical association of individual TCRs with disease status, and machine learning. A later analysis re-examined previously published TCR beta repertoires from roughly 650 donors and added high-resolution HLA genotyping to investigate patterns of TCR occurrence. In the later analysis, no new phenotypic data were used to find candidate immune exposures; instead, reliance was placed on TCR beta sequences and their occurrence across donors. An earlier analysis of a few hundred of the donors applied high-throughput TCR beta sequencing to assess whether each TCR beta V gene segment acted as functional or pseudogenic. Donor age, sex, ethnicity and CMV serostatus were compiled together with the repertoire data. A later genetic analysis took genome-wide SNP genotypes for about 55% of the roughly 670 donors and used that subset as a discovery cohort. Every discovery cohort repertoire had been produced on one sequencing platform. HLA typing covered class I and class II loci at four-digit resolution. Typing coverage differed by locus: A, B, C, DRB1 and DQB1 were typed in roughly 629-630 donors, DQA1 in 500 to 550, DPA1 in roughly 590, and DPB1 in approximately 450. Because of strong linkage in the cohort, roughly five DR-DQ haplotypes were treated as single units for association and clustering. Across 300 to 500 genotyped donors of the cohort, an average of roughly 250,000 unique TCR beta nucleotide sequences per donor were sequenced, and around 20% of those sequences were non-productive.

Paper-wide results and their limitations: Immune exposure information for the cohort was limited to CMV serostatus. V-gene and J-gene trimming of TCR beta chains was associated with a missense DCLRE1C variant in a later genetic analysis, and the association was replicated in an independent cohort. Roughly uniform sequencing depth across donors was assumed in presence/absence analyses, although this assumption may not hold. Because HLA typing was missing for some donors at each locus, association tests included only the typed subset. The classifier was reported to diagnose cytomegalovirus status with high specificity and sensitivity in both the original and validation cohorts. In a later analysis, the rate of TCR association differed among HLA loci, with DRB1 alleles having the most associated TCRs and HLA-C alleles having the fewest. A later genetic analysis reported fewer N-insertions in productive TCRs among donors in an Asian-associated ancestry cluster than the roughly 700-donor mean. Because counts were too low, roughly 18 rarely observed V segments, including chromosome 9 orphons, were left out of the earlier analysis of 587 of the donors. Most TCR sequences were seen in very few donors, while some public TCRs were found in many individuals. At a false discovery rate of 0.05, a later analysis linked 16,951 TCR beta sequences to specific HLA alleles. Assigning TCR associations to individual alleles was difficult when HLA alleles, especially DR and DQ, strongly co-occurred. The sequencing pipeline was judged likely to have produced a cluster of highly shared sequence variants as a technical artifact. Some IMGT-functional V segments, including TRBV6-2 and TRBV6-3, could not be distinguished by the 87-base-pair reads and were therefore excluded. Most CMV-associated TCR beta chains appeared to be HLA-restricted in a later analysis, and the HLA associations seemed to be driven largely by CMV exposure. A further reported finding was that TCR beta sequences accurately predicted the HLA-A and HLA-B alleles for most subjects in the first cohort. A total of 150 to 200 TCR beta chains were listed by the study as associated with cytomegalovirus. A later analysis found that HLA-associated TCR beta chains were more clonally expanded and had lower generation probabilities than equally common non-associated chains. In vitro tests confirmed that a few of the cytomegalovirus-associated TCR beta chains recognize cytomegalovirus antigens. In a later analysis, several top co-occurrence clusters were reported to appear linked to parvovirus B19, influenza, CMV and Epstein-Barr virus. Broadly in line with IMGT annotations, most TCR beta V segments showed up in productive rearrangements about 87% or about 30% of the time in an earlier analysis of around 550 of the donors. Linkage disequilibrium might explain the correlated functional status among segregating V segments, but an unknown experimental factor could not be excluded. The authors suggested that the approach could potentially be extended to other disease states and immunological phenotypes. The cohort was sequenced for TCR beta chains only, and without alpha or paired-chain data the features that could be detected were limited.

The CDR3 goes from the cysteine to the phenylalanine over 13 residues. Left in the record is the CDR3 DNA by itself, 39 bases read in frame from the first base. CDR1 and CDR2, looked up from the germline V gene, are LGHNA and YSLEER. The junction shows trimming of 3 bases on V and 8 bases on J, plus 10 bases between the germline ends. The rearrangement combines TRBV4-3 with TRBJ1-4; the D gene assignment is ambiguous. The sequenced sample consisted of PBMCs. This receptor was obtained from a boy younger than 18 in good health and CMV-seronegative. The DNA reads TGCGCCAGCAGCCAGGCACCCTCGGAAAAACTGTTTTTT. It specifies CASSQAPSEKLFF.